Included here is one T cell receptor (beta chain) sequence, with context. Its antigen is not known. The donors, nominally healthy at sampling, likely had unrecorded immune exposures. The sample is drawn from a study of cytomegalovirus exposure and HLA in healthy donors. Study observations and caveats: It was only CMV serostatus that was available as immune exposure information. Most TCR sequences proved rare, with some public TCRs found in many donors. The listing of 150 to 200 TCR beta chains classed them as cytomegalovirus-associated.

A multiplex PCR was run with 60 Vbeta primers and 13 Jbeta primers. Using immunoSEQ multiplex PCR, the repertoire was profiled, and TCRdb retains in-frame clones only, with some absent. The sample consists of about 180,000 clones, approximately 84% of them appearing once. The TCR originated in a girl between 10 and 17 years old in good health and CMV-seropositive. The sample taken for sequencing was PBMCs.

The CDR3 bases are TGCGCCAGCAGCCGACAGGGGGGGGGAAATCAGCCCCAGCATTTT. This sequence encodes CASSRQGGGNQPQHF. The chain couples TRBV4-1 to TRBJ1-5, with 9 nucleotides matching TRBD1. The J segment lost 4 bases and the V segment lost 4 bases, leaving 5 bases of the junction unmatched. CDR1 MGHRA and CDR2 YSYEKL come from the germline V gene. The CDR3 covers 15 residues.